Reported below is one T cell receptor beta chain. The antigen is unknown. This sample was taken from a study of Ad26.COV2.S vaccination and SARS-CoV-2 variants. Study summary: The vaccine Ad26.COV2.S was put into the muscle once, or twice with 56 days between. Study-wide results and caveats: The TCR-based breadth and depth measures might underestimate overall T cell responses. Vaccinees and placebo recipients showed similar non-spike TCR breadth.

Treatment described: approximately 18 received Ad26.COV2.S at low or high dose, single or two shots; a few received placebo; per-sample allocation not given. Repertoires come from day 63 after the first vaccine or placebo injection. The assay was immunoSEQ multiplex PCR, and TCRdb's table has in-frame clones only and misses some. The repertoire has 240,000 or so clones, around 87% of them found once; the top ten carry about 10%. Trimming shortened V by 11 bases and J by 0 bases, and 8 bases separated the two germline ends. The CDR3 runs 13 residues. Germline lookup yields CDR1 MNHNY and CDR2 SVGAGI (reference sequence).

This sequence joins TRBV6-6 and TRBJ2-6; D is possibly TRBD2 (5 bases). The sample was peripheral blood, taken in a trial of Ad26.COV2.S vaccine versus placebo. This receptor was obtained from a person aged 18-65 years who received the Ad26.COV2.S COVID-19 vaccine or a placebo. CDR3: CAGRDSGANVLTF. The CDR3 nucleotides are TGTGCCGGCCGGGACTCTGGGGCCAACGTCCTGACTTTC.